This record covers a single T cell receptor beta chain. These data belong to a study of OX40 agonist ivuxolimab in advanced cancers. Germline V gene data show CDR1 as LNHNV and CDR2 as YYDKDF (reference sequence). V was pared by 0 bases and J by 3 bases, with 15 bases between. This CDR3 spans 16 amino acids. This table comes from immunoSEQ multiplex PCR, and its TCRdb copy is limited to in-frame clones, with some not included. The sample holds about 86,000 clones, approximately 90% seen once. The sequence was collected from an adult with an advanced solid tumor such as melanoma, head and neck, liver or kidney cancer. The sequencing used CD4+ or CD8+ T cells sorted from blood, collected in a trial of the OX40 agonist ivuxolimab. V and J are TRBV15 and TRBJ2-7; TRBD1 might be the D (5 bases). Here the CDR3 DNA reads TGTGCCACCAGCAGAGAGTCGGCAGGGTCCATCTACGAGCAGTACTTC. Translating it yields CATSRESAGSIYEQYF.